Listed here is a single T cell receptor (beta chain). The data were obtained in a study of blood T cell repertoires in COVID-19. Sequencing was performed with immunoSEQ multiplex PCR; in TCRdb, only in-frame clones are kept and a portion is missing. The table records fewer than 250,000 clones, 70% to 90% of them present only once. Germline CDR1 and CDR2: LNHDA and SQIVND (reference sequence). The CDR3 is made up of 15 amino acids. V shed 5 bases and J 1 base; nucleotides not matched to a gene: 7. The sample comprised PBMCs or T cells enriched from blood (not recorded which). This sequence originates from a woman in her forties in a cohort exposed to, infected with or recovered from COVID-19 (not recorded which). This rearrangement joins TRBV19 to TRBJ1-2, with 7 bases fitting TRBD1. The CDR3 loop is CASSAEGAFNYGYTF. In nucleotides, the CDR3 is TGTGCCAGTAGTGCCGAGGGGGCCTTTAACTATGGCTACACCTTC.